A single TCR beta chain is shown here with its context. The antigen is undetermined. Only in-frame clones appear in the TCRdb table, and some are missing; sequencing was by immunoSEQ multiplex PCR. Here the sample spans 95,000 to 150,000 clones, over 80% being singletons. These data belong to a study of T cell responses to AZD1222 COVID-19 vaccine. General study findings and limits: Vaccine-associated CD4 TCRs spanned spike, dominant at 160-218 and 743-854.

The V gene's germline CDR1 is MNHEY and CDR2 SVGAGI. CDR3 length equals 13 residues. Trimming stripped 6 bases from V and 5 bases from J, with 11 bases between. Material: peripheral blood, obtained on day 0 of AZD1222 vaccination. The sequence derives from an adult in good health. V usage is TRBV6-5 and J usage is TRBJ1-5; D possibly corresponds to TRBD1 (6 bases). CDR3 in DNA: TGTGCCAGCAGAAGCAGGGGAGATCAGCCCCAGCATTTT. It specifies CASRSRGDQPQHF.